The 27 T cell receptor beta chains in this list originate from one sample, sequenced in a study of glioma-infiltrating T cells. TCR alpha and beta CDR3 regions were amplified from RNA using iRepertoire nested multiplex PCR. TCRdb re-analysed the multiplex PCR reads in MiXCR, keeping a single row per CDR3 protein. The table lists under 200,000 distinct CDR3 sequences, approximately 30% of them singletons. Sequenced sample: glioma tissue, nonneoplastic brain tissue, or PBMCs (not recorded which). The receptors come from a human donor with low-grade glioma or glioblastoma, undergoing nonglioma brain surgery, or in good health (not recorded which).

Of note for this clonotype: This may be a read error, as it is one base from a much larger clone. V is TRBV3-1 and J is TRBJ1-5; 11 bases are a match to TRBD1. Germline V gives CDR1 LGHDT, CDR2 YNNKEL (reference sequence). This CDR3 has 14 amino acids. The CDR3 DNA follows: TGTGCCAGCAGTCGGACAGGGGGCGTTCAGCCCAAGCATTTT. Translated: CASSRTGGVQPKHF.

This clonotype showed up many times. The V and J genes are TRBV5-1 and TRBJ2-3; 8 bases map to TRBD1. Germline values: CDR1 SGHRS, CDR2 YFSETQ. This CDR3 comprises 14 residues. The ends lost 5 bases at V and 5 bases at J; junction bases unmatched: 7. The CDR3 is CASSETGVQDTQYF. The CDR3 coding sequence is TGCGCCAGCAGTGAGACAGGGGTACAAGATACGCAGTATTTT. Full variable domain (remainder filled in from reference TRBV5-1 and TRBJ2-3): KAGVTQTPRYLIKTRGQQVTLSCSPISGHRSVSWYQQTPGQGLQFLFEYFSETQRNKGNFPGRFSGRQFSNSRSEMNVSTLELGDSALYLCASSETGVQDTQYFGPGTRLTVL.

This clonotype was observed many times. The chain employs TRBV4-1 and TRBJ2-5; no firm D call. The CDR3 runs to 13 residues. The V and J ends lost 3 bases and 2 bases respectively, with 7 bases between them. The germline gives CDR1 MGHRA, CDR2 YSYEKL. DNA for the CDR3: TGCGCCAGCAGCCAGTGGAGACAAGAGACCCAGTACTTC. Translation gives CASSQWRQETQYF.

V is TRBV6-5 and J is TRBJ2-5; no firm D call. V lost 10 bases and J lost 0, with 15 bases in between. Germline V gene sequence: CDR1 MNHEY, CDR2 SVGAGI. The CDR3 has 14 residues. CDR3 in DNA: TGTGCCATCAGCCAGACACTCGACCAAGAGACCCAGTACTTC. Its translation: CAISQTLDQETQYF.

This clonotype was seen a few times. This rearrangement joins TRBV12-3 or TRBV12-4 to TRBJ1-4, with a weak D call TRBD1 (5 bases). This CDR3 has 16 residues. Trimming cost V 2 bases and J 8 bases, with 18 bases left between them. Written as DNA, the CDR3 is TGTGCCAGCAGTTTACGCGGGACGGTCAGAAGCGAAAAACTGTTTTTT. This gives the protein CASSLRGTVRSEKLFF.

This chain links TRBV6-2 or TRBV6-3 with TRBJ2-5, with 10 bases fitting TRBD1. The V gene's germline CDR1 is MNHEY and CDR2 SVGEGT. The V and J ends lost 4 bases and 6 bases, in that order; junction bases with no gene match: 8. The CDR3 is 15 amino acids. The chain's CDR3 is CASSSIAGQGKTQYF. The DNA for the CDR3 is TGTGCCAGCAGTTCAATAGCGGGACAGGGGAAGACCCAGTACTTC.

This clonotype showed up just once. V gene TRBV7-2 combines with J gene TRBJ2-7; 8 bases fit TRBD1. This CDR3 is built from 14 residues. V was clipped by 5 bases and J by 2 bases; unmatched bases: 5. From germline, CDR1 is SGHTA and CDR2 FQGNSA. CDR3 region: CASSPRTGTYEQYF. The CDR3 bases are TGTGCCAGCAGCCCTCGGACAGGGACCTACGAGCAGTACTTC.

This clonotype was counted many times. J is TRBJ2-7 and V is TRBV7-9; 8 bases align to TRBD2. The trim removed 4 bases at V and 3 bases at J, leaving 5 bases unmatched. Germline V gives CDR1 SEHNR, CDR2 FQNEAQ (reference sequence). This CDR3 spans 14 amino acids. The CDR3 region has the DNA TGTGCCAGCAGCTATGTTAGCGGGAACTACGAGCAGTACTTC. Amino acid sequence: CASSYVSGNYEQYF.

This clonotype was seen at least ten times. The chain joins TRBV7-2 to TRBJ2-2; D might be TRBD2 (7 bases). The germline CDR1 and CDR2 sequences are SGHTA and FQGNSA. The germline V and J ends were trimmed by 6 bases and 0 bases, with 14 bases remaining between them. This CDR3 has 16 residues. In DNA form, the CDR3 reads TGTGCCAGCAGGCTAAGGGGGGGCGCGAACACCGGGGAGCTGTTTTTT. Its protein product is CASRLRGGANTGELFF.

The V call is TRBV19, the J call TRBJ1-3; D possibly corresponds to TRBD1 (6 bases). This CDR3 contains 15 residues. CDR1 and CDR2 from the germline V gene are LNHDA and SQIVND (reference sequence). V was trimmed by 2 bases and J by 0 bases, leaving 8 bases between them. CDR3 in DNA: TGTGCCAGTAGTATAAAGGACAGCTCTGGAAACACCATATATTTT. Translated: CASSIKDSSGNTIYF.

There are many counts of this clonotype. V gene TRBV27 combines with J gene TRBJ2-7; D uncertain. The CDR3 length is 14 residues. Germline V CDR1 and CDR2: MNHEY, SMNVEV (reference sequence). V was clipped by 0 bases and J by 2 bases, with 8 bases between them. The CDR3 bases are TGTGCCAGCAGTTTATCCCCGAATACCTACGAGCAGTACTTC. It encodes CASSLSPNTYEQYF.

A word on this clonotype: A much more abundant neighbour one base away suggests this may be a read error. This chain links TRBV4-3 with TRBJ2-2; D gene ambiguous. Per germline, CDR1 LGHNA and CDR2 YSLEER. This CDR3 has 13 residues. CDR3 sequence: CAGSQEITGELFF. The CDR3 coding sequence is TGCGCCGGCAGCCAAGAGATTACCGGGGAGCTGTTTTTT.

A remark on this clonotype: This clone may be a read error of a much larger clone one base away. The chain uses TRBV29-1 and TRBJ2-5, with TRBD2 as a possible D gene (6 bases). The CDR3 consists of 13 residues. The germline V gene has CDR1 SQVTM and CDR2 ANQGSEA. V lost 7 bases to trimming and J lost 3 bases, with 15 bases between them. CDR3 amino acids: CSAARGNKETQYF. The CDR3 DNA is TGCAGCGCCGCCCGCGGGAATAAAGAGACCCAGTACTTC.

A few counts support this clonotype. This CDR3 reads CASSQGQLARYTDTQYF. The CDR3 DNA is TGCGCCAGCAGCCAAGGACAACTAGCGAGATACACAGATACGCAGTATTTT. The V and J genes are TRBV4-1 and TRBJ2-3; TRBD2 aligns across 7 bases. This CDR3 has 17 residues. J gave up 2 bases and V 1 base, and 9 bases lay outside the gene matches. Germline CDR1 reads MGHRA; CDR2 reads YSYEKL.

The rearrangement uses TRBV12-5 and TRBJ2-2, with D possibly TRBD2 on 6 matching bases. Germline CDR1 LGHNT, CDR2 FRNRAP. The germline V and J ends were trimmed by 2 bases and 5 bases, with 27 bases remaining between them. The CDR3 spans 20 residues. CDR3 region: CASGLNQGTIGRRDTGELFF. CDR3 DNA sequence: TGTGCTAGTGGTTTGAACCAGGGTACGATCGGGAGAAGGGATACCGGGGAGCTGTTTTTT.

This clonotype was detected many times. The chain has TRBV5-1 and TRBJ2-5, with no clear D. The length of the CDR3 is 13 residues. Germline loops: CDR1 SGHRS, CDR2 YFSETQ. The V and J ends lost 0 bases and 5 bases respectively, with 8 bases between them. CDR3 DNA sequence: TGCGCCAGCAGCTTGGGCCTGGAGGAGACCCAGTACTTC. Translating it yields CASSLGLEETQYF.

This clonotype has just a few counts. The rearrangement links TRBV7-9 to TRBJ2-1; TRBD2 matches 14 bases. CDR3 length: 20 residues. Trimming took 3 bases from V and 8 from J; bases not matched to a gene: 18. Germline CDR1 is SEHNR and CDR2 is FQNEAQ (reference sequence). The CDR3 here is CASSFGPGLAGVGPSDEQFF. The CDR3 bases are TGTGCCAGCAGCTTCGGACCGGGACTAGCGGGAGTGGGCCCATCGGATGAGCAGTTCTTC.

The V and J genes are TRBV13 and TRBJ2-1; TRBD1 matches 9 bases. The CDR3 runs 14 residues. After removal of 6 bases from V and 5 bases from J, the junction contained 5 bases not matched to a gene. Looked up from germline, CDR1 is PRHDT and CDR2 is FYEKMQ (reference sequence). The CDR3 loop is CASRPGTGNNEQFF. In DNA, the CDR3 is TGTGCCAGCAGACCTGGGACAGGGAACAATGAGCAGTTCTTC.

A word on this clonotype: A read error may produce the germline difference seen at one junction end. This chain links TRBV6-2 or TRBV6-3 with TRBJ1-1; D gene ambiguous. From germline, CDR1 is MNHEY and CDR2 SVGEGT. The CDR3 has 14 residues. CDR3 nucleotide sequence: TGTGTCAGCAGTTACTTTTGGCTCACCGGGGAGCAGTTCTTT. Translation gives CVSSYFWLTGEQFF.

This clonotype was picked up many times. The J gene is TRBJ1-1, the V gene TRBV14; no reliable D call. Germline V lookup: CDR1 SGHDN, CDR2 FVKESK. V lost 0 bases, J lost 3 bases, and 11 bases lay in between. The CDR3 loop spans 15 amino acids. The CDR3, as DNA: TGTGCCAGCAGCCAAGAAGGAGCCCTACACACTGAAGCTTTCTTT. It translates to CASSQEGALHTEAFF.

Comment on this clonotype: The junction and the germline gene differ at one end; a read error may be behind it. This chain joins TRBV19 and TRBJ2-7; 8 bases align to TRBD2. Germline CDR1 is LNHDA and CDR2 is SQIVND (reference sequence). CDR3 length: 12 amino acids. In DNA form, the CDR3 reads TGTGCCACTAGTCCGGGGGGGACCGAGCAGTACTTC. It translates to CATSPGGTEQYF. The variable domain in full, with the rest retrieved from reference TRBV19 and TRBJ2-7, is DGGITQSPKYLFRKEGQNVTLSCEQNLNHDAMYWYRQDPGQGLRLIYYSQIVNDFQKGDIAEGYSVSREKKESFPLTVTSAQKNPTAFYLCATSPGGTEQYFGPGTRLTVT.

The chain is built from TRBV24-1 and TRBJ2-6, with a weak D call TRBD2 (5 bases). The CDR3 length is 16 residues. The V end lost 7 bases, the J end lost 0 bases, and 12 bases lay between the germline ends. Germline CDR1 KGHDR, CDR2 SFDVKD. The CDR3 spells CATSLAGTSGANVLTF. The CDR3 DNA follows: TGTGCCACCAGCCTTGCGGGCACCTCTGGGGCCAACGTCCTGACTTTC.

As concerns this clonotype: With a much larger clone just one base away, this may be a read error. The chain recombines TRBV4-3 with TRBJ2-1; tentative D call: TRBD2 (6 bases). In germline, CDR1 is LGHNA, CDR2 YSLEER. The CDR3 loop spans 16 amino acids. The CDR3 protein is CASNSWRGASYNEKFF. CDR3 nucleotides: TGCGCCAGCAATTCCTGGCGGGGCGCCTCCTACAATGAGAAGTTCTTC.

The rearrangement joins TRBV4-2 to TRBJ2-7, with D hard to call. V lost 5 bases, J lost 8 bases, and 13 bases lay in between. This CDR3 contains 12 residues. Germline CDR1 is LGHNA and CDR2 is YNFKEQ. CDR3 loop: CASSELSNKQYF. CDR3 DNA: TGTGCCAGCAGCGAGCTATCCAATAAGCAGTACTTC.

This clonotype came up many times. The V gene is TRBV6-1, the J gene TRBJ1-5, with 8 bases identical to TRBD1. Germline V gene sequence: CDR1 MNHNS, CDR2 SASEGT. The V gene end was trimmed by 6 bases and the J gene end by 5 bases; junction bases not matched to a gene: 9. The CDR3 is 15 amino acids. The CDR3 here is CASSRGQGSDQPQHF. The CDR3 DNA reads TGTGCCAGCAGCCGCGGACAGGGTTCTGATCAGCCCCAGCATTTT.

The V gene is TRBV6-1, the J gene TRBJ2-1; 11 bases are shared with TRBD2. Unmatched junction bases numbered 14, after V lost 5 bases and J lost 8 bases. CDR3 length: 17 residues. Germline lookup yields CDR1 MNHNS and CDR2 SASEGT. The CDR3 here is CASSPNPGIAGGDEQFF. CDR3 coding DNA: TGTGCCAGCAGTCCGAATCCGGGAATAGCGGGAGGGGATGAGCAGTTCTTC.

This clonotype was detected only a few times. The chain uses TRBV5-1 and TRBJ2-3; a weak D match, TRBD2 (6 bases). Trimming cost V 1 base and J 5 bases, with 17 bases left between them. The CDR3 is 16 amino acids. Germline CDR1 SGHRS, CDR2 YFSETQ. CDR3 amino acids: CASSLSRGGGEDTQYF. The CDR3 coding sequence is TGCGCCAGCAGCTTGTCGCGGGGAGGTGGGGAAGATACGCAGTATTTT. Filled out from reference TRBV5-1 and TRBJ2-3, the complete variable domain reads KAGVTQTPRYLIKTRGQQVTLSCSPISGHRSVSWYQQTPGQGLQFLFEYFSETQRNKGNFPGRFSGRQFSNSRSEMNVSTLELGDSALYLCASSLSRGGGEDTQYFGPGTRLTVL.